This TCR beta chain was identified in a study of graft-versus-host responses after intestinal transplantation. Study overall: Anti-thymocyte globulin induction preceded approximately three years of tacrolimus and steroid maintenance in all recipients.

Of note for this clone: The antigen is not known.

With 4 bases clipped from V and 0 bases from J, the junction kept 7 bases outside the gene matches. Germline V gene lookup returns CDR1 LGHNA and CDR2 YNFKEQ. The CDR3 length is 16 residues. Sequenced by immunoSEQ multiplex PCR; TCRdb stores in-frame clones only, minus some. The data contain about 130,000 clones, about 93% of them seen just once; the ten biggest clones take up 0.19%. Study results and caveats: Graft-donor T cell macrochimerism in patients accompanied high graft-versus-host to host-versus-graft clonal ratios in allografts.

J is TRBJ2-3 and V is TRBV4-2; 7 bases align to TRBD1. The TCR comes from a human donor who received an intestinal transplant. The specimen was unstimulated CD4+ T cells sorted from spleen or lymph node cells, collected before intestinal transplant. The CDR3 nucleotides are TGTGCCAGCAGCCGTCTGGCGGACAGGAGCACAGATACGCAGTATTTT. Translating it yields CASSRLADRSTDTQYF.